Following are 5 T cell receptor beta chains from one sample sequenced in a study of blood T cell repertoires in COVID-19. Produced via immunoSEQ multiplex PCR; TCRdb's table is partial and in-frame only. Among 200,000 to 250,000 clones listed, 80% to 90% were seen once. Source material: peripheral blood. These receptors were collected from a man younger than 45 who had recovered from COVID-19.

The chain carries TRBV5-1 and TRBJ2-7, with TRBD1 matching over 10 bases. This CDR3 contains 17 residues. The V and J ends lost 4 bases and 0 bases, in that order; junction bases with no gene match: 10. Germline V gene sequence: CDR1 SGHRS, CDR2 YFSETQ. The DNA for the CDR3 is TGCGCCAGCAGCCGCGCTAAAGGACAGGGGGTCTCCTACGAGCAGTACTTC. It specifies CASSRAKGQGVSYEQYF.

V and J are TRBV19 and TRBJ1-5, with D unclear. The CDR3 runs to 13 residues. Germline lookup yields CDR1 LNHDA and CDR2 SQIVND (reference sequence). Trimming shortened V by 5 bases and J by 5 bases, and 10 bases separated the two germline ends. The CDR3 nucleotides are TGTGCCAGTAGTCCGAACACGCATCAGCCCCAGCATTTT. Its protein is CASSPNTHQPQHF.

The chain is built from TRBV5-4 and TRBJ2-1; tentatively, D is TRBD2 (6 bases). This CDR3 is built from 15 residues. Germline CDR1 and CDR2: SGHNT and YYREEE (reference sequence). Between the trimmed V and J ends, which lost 2 bases and 8 bases, there was a span of 17 bases. The CDR3, as DNA: TGTGCCAGCAGCTTAGGTGGAGGGGCCGGGGATGAGCAGTTCTTC. Translating gives CASSLGGGAGDEQFF.

The rearrangement links TRBV28 to TRBJ2-1; 10 bases are shared with TRBD2. CDR1 is MDHEN, CDR2 SYDVKM, per germline. Germline trimming cut 4 bases from V and 4 bases from J; bases unmatched to any gene: 4. This CDR3 spans 15 amino acids. As DNA, the CDR3 is TGTGCCAGCAGTTGGAGGACTAGCGGTTACAATGAGCAGTTCTTC. Translation gives CASSWRTSGYNEQFF.

The chain employs TRBV2 and TRBJ2-3, with a weak D call TRBD2 (5 bases). CDR1 is SNHLY, CDR2 FYNNEI, per germline. Trimming pared 0 bases from V and 6 bases from J, leaving 19 bases between. The CDR3 contains 17 residues. This chain's CDR3 is CASSEADWTLTLDTQYF. The CDR3, as DNA: TGTGCCAGCAGTGAAGCGGACTGGACTCTTACCCTGGATACGCAGTATTTT.